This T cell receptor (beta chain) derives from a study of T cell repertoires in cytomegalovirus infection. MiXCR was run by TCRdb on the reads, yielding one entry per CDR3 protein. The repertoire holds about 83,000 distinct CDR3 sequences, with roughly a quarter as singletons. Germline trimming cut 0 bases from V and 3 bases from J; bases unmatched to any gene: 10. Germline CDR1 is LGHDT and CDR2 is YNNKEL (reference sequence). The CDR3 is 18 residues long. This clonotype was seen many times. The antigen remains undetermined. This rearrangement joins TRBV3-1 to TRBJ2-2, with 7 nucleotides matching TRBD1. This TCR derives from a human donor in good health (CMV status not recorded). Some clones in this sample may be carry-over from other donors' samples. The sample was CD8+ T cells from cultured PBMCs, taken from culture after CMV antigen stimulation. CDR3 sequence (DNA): TGTGCCAGCAGCCAAGAAATGGACAGGAGTCTTCACACCGGGGAGCTGTTTTTT. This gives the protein CASSQEMDRSLHTGELFF.